Following are 27 T cell receptor beta chains from one sample sequenced in a study of blood T cell repertoires in COVID-19 (dated by TCRdb to about 2020). The library was obtained by the immunoSEQ multiplex PCR assay. The immuneACCESS repertoire file appears here via TCRdb, limited to in-frame rearrangements. These files lack a portion of the clones; in checked studies, under half of the deficit traces to unresolved V genes, and the cause of the others is not known. The sample table shows about 400,000 clones, and 88% are seen once. The ten top clones hold around 2% of the sample. Source material: PBMCs or T cells enriched from blood (not recorded which). These receptors were taken from a woman aged 40-49 years with acute COVID-19.

The gene calls are TRBV2 and TRBJ1-2; a possible D gene is TRBD1 (6 bases). The CDR3 runs to 12 residues. The germline V and J ends were trimmed by 6 bases and 12 bases, with 17 bases remaining between them. Germline V CDR1 and CDR2: SNHLY, FYNNEI. The CDR3 loop reads CASSAVVPGDTF. CDR3 DNA: TGTGCCAGCAGCGCGGTCGTGCCAGGGGACACCTTC.

The chain links TRBV5-1 to TRBJ1-2; TRBD1 is a possible D gene (5 bases). Germline assignment: CDR1 SGHRS and CDR2 YFSETQ. CDR3 length: 15 amino acids. V shed 0 bases and J shed 3 bases, with 12 bases lying between them. CDR3: CASSLGQGGYYGYTF. The CDR3 DNA follows: TGCGCCAGCAGCTTGGGTCAGGGAGGCTACTATGGCTACACCTTC.

The chain joins TRBV6-5 to TRBJ1-6; 9 bases line up with TRBD1. In germline, CDR1 is MNHEY, CDR2 SVGAGI. With 6 bases clipped from V and 11 bases from J, the junction kept 8 bases outside the gene matches. The CDR3 contains 14 residues. Here the CDR3 DNA reads TGTGCCAGCAGCCGAGGACAGGGGACCACACCCCTCCACTTT. Its translation is CASSRGQGTTPLHF.

The V gene is TRBV25-1, the J gene TRBJ1-5, with D possibly TRBD1 on 6 matching bases. CDR1 and CDR2 (germline): MGHDK, SYGVNS. The CDR3 length is 15 residues. The V and J ends lost 4 bases and 3 bases respectively, with 13 bases between them. In DNA form, the CDR3 reads TGTGCCAGCAGTGCTGCAGGGGCCCTCAATCAGCCCCAGCATTTT. It codes for CASSAAGALNQPQHF.

This clone came up a few times. The chain links TRBV6-4 to TRBJ2-1; 8 positions match TRBD2. Germline V gives CDR1 MRHNA, CDR2 SNTAGT. V was clipped by 3 bases and J by 6 bases; unmatched bases: 4. The CDR3 runs 14 residues. CDR3 sequence: CASSESGGGNEQFF. The CDR3 DNA follows: TGTGCCAGCAGTGAAAGCGGGGGCGGCAATGAGCAGTTCTTC.

This chain connects TRBV3-1 (or the pseudogene TRBV3-2) to TRBJ1-6, with a tentative D call TRBD1 (6 bases). V lost 4 bases to trimming and J lost 4 bases, with 8 bases between them. The CDR3 loop spans 14 amino acids. Germline CDR1 reads LGHDT; CDR2 reads YNNKEL (reference sequence). The CDR3 DNA is TGTGCCAGCAGCCTACAGGGTTATAATTCACCCCTCCACTTT. Amino acids: CASSLQGYNSPLHF.

This sequence joins TRBV4-1 and TRBJ2-6; D remains unclear. Germline values: CDR1 MGHRA, CDR2 YSYEKL. This CDR3 has 19 residues. Trimming cost V 1 base and J 0 bases, with 16 bases left between them. CDR3 sequence: CASSQVFQMPSSGANVLTF. The CDR3, as DNA: TGCGCCAGCAGCCAAGTATTCCAGATGCCTAGCTCTGGGGCCAACGTCCTGACTTTC.

The CDR3 is CASSLGTGGEETQYF. CDR3 nucleotides: TGTGCCAGCAGCCTGGGTACAGGGGGCGAAGAGACCCAGTACTTC. The rearrangement joins TRBV11-3 to TRBJ2-5; 9 bases fit TRBD1. CDR1 SGHNT and CDR2 YENEEA come from the germline V gene. Germline trimming cut 5 bases from V and 3 bases from J; bases unmatched to any gene: 7. CDR3 length: 15 residues.

With respect to this clone: The junction departs from germline at one end; a sequencing error may be responsible. The genes are TRBV5-4 and TRBJ2-1; perhaps TRBD2 as D (5 bases). Per germline, CDR1 SGHNT and CDR2 YYREEE (reference sequence). The CDR3 runs to 13 residues. The CDR3 DNA is TGTGCCAGCAGCACCCCCCCGGGCCCGACGGGGATCTTC. This encodes CASSTPPGPTGIF.

This chain uses TRBV2 with TRBJ2-5, with TRBD2 identical over 10 bases. With 6 bases clipped from V and 4 bases from J, the junction kept 8 bases outside the gene matches. CDR1 and CDR2 from the germline V gene are SNHLY and FYNNEI. The CDR3 has 15 amino acids. The CDR3 reads CASRRASGGGETQYF. As DNA, the CDR3 is TGTGCCAGCAGAAGGGCTAGCGGGGGAGGAGAGACCCAGTACTTC.

CDR3 residues: CASSPIPGSDYEQYF. The DNA of the CDR3 is TGTGCCAGCAGCCCGATCCCGGGGTCCGACTACGAGCAGTACTTC. The V gene is TRBV11-2, the J gene TRBJ2-7; weak D call: TRBD2 (5 bases). The length of the CDR3 is 15 residues. Germline CDR1 reads SGHAT; CDR2 reads FQNNGV. V shed 5 bases and J shed 3 bases, with 17 bases lying between them.

The chain is built from TRBV6-5 and TRBJ2-1; D remains unclear. V was clipped by 7 bases and J by 5 bases, with 15 bases between them. CDR1 MNHEY and CDR2 SVGAGI come from the germline V gene. This CDR3 is 14 amino acids long. The CDR3, as DNA: TGTGCCAGCACTCAGACGAAAGGAGACAATGAGCAGTTCTTC. It encodes CASTQTKGDNEQFF.

V gene TRBV5-1 combines with J gene TRBJ1-2; possible D gene TRBD1, 5 bases. Trimming pared 3 bases from V and 3 bases from J, leaving 12 bases between. The CDR3 has 14 residues. Germline CDR1 is SGHRS and CDR2 is YFSETQ. In DNA form, the CDR3 reads TGCGCCAGCAGCTCTGTCTGGGGCTACTATGGCTACACCTTC. Translated, it gives CASSSVWGYYGYTF.

This clone was observed a single time. The genes are TRBV18 and TRBJ2-5; D may be TRBD1 (5 bases). Trimming shortened V by 3 bases and J by 5 bases, and 10 bases separated the two germline ends. There are 13 residues in the CDR3. CDR1 is KGHSH, CDR2 LQKENI, per germline. The CDR3 reads CASSPSRVETQYF. The CDR3 DNA is TGTGCCAGCTCACCGTCCAGGGTCGAGACCCAGTACTTC.

The chain employs TRBV12-5 and TRBJ1-2; the D gene is possibly TRBD1 (6 bases). The V and J ends lost 2 bases and 2 bases respectively, with 18 bases between them. The CDR3 sequence is 17 residues long. Germline loops: CDR1 LGHNT, CDR2 FRNRAP. The CDR3 coding sequence is TGTGCTAGTGGTTTGCTTACTTTGACAGGATTAAACTATGGCTACACCTTC. This translates into CASGLLTLTGLNYGYTF. Drawing the rest from reference TRBV12-5 and TRBJ1-2, the complete variable domain is DARVTQTPRHKVTEMGQEVTMRCQPILGHNTVFWYRQTMMQGLELLAYFRNRAPLDDSGMPKDRFSAEMPDATLATLKIQPSEPRDSAVYFCASGLLTLTGLNYGYTFGSGTRLTVV.

The rearrangement uses TRBV12-3 or TRBV12-4 and TRBJ2-7, with 9 nucleotides matching TRBD1. This CDR3 region has 13 residues. V shed 3 bases, J shed 5 bases, and the junction held 2 bases outside the gene matches. In nucleotides, the CDR3 is TGTGCCAGCAGTTTCTGGACAGGGGACGAGCAGTACTTC. Its protein is CASSFWTGDEQYF.

The rearrangement links TRBV9 to TRBJ1-2; the D is unclear. Trimming pared 0 bases from V and 5 bases from J, leaving 17 bases between. Germline CDR1 is SGDLS and CDR2 is YYNGEE. The CDR3 runs 16 residues. In nucleotides, the CDR3 is TGTGCCAGCAGCGTAGGTGGAGGCGCAACCCCTTATGGCTACACCTTC. Translating gives CASSVGGGATPYGYTF.

The chain combines TRBV4-1 with TRBJ2-7; unclear D gene. The CDR3 sequence is 14 residues long. Germline lookup yields CDR1 MGHRA and CDR2 YSYEKL. Trimming shortened V by 2 bases and J by 0 bases, and 8 bases separated the two germline ends. The CDR3 reads CASSQTAGSYEQYF. Written as DNA, the CDR3 is TGCGCCAGCAGCCAAACGGCAGGCTCCTACGAGCAGTACTTC.

The CDR3 DNA is TGTGCCAGCAATCTCCGGAGGCTTCCACACGGACTAGCGGGGGTAGGTGAGCAGTTCTTC. Protein: CASNLRRLPHGLAGVGEQFF. The V and J genes are TRBV7-8 and TRBJ2-1, with 13 bases aligning to TRBD2. This CDR3 contains 20 residues. Losses at the gene ends were 7 bases for V and 9 bases for J; bases not matched to a gene: 24. Germline lookup yields CDR1 SGHVS and CDR2 FQNEAQ.

This chain uses TRBV27 with TRBJ2-1; 10 bases are shared with TRBD2. The germline CDR1 and CDR2 sequences are MNHEY and SMNVEV (reference sequence). The CDR3 extends over 15 amino acids. V lost 8 bases to trimming and J lost 7 bases; unmatched junction nucleotides: 11. In DNA form, the CDR3 reads TGTGCCAGCGGGGAAAGCGGGGGGGCGGAAAATGAGCAGTTCTTC. Amino acid sequence: CASGESGGAENEQFF.

The V call is TRBV18, the J call TRBJ1-3; 8 bases map to TRBD1. The CDR3 runs to 15 residues. Germline CDR1 and CDR2: KGHSH and LQKENI. The V segment lost 6 bases and the J segment 1 base; nucleotides outside the gene matches: 5. For the CDR3, the DNA is TGTGCCAGCTCTCTGACAGGGGTGTCTGGAAACACCATATATTTT. It yields the protein CASSLTGVSGNTIYF.

The chain carries TRBV12-3 or TRBV12-4 and TRBJ2-1; perhaps TRBD1 as D (5 bases). With 5 bases removed from V and 5 bases from J, the gap between germline ends came to 7 bases. The CDR3 loop spans 12 amino acids. CDR3 nucleotides: TGTGCCAGCAGTAAGGACAACAATGAGCAGTTCTTC. It is translated as CASSKDNNEQFF.

The gene calls are TRBV30 and TRBJ1-2, with D uncertain. Trimming cost V 0 bases and J 7 bases, with 9 bases left between them. The CDR3 extends over 12 amino acids. The germline V gene has CDR1 GTSNPN and CDR2 SVGIG (reference sequence). The CDR3: CAWSVAGSGYTF. As DNA, the CDR3 is TGTGCCTGGAGTGTCGCCGGGAGTGGCTACACCTTC.

V is TRBV6-5 and J is TRBJ1-1; TRBD1 agrees at 8 bases. From germline, CDR1 is MNHEY and CDR2 SVGAGI. The CDR3 runs 15 residues. V shed 3 bases and J 1 base; nucleotides not matched to a gene: 4. This CDR3 reads CASSYPGTGNTEAFF. The CDR3, as DNA: TGTGCCAGCAGTTATCCCGGGACAGGGAACACTGAAGCTTTCTTT.

Remarks on this clone: At one end the junction does not follow the germline gene, possibly because of a read error. This chain uses TRBV6-1 with TRBJ2-3, with 14 positions matching TRBD2. Looked up from germline, CDR1 is MNHNS and CDR2 is SASEGT. The CDR3 has 12 amino acids. CDR3 DNA sequence: TGTGCCAGCAGTGAAGGACTAGCGGGAGGGTCCTTT. Translated: CASSEGLAGGSF.

As concerns this clone: Other DNA sequences within the sample encode an identical CDR3. V is TRBV5-1 and J is TRBJ1-2, with 8 bases identical to TRBD1. The trim removed 0 bases at V and 2 bases at J, leaving 0 bases unmatched. The germline gives CDR1 SGHRS, CDR2 YFSETQ. The CDR3 has 14 amino acids. The CDR3 sequence: CASSLDRGNYGYTF. The CDR3 DNA sequence: TGCGCCAGCAGCTTGGACAGGGGGAACTATGGCTACACCTTC.

This clone was seen a few times. The chain couples TRBV2 to TRBJ2-7, with no clear D. The CDR3 has 12 amino acids. Trimming took off 7 bases at V and 3 bases at J, with 10 bases between the two ends. Germline CDR1 and CDR2: SNHLY and FYNNEI. The CDR3 DNA reads as TGTGCCAGCACGAGAATCAACTACGAGCAGTACTTC. The encoded protein is CASTRINYEQYF.